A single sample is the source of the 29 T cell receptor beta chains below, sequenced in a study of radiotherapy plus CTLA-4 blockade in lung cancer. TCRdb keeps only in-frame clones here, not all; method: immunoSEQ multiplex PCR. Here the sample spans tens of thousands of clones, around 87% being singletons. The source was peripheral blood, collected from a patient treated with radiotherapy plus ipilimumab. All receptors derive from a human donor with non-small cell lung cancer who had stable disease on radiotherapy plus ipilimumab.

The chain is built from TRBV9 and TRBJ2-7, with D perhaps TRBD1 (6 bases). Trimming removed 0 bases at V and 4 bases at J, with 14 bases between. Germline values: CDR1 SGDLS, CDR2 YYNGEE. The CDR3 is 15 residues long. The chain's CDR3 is CASSVALDSFYEQYF. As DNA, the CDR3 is TGTGCCAGCAGCGTAGCCCTGGACAGTTTTTACGAGCAGTACTTC.

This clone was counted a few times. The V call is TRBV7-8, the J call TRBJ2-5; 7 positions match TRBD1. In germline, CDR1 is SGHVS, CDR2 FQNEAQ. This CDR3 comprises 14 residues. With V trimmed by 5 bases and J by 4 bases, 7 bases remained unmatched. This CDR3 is CASSLNRGGETQYF. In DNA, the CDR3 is TGTGCCAGCAGCCTCAACAGGGGTGGAGAGACCCAGTACTTC.

CDR3 protein: CASSIDGSGELFF. CDR3 in DNA: TGTGCCAGTAGTATAGATGGTTCCGGGGAGCTGTTTTTT. This chain joins TRBV19 and TRBJ2-2; no clear D. Looked up from germline, CDR1 is LNHDA and CDR2 is SQIVND (reference sequence). The CDR3 consists of 13 residues. V was pared by 0 bases and J by 6 bases, with 5 bases between.

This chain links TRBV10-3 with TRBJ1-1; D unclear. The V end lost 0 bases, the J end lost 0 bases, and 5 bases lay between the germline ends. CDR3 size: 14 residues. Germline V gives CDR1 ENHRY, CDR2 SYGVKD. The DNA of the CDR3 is TGTGCCATCAGTGAGTCGACGGTGAACACTGAAGCTTTCTTT. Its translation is CAISESTVNTEAFF.

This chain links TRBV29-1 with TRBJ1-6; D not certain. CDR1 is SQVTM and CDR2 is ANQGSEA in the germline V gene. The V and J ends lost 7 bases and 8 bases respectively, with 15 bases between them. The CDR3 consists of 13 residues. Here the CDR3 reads CSARGGSDSPLHF. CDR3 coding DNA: TGCAGCGCCCGGGGTGGTTCGGATTCACCCCTCCACTTT.

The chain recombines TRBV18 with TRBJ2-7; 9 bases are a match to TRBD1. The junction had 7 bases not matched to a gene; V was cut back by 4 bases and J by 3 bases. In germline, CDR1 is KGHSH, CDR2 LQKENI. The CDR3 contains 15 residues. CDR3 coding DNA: TGTGCCAGCTCACTACAGGGGGCCCAAGTCTACGAGCAGTACTTC. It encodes CASSLQGAQVYEQYF. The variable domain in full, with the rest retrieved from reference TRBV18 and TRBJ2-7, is NAGVMQNPRHLVRRRGQEARLRCSPMKGHSHVYWYRQLPEEGLKFMVYLQKENIIDESGMPKERFSAEFPKEGPSILRIQQVVRGDSAAYFCASSLQGAQVYEQYFGPGTRLTVT.

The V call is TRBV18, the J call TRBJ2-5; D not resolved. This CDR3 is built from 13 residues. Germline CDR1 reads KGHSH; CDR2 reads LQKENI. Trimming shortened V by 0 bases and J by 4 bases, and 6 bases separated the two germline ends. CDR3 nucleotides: TGTGCCAGCTCACCACCTTCGCGAGAGACCCAGTACTTC. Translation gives CASSPPSRETQYF.

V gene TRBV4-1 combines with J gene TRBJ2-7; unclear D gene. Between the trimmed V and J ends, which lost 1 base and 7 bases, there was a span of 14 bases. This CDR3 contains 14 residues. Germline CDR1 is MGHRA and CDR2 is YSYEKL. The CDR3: CASSQGTQVREQYF. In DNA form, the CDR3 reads TGCGCCAGCAGCCAAGGGACCCAGGTGAGAGAGCAGTACTTC.

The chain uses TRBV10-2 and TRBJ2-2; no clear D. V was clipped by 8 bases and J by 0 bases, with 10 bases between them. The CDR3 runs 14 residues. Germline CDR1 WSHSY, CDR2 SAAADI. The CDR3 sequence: CASEDPPNTGELFF. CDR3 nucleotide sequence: TGCGCCAGCGAGGACCCCCCGAACACCGGGGAGCTGTTTTTT.

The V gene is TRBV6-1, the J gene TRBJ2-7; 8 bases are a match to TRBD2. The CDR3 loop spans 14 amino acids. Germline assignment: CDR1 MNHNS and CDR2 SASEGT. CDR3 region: CAATVRGGLYEQYF. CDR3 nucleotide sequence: TGTGCAGCTACCGTACGGGGGGGCCTGTACGAGCAGTACTTC.

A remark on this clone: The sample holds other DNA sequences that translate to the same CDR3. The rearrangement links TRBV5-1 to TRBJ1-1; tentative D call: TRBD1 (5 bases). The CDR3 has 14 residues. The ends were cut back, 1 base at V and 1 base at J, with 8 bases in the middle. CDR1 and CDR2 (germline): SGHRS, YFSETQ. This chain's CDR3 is CASSLRQGNTEAFF. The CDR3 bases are TGCGCCAGCAGCTTGAGGCAGGGGAACACTGAAGCTTTCTTT.

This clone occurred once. This CDR3 reads CASAGQRSANEKLFF. The CDR3 DNA reads as TGTGCCAGCGCCGGGCAGAGATCGGCTAATGAAAAACTGTTTTTT. V and J are TRBV11-2 and TRBJ1-4; D is unclear. This CDR3 region has 15 residues. CDR1 is SGHAT and CDR2 is FQNNGV in the germline V gene. The V and J ends lost 8 bases and 3 bases respectively, with 16 bases between them.

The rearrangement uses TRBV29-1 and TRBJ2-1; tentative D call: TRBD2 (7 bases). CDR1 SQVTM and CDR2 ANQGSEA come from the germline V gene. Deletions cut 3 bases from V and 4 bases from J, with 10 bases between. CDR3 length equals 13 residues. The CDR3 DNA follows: TGCAGCGTTGAGGCGGGGGCTTACAATGAGCAGTTCTTC. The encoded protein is CSVEAGAYNEQFF.

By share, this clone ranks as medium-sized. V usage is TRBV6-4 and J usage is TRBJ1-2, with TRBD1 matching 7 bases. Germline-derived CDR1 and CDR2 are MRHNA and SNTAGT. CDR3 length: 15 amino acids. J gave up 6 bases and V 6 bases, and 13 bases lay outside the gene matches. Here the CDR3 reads CASSPGGRAYDGYTF. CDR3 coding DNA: TGTGCCAGCAGCCCAGGGGGACGGGCGTATGATGGCTACACCTTC.

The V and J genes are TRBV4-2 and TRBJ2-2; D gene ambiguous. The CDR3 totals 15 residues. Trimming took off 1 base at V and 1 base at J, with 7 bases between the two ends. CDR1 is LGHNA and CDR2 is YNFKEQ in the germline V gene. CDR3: CASSQATRNTGELFF. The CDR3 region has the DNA TGTGCCAGCAGCCAAGCGACACGGAACACCGGGGAGCTGTTTTTT.

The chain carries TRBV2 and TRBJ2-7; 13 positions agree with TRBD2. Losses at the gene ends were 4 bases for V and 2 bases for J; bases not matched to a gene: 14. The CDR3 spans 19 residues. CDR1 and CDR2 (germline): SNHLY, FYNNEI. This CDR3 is CASSGKGTGLAGETYEQYF. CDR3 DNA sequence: TGTGCCAGCAGTGGAAAGGGGACAGGACTAGCGGGAGAAACCTACGAGCAGTACTTC.

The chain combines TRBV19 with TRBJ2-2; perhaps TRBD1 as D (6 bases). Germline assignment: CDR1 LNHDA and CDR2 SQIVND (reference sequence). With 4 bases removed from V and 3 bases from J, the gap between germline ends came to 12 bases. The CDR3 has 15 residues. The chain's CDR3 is CASSTLRTDTGELFF. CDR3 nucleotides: TGTGCCAGTAGTACCCTTAGGACAGACACCGGGGAGCTGTTTTTT.

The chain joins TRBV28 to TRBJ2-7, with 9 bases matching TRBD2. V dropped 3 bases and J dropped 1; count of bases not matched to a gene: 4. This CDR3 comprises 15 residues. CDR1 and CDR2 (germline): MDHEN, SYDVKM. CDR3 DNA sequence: TGTGCCAGCAGTTTTAGTAGCGGGGGTTCCTACGAGCAGTACTTC. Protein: CASSFSSGGSYEQYF.

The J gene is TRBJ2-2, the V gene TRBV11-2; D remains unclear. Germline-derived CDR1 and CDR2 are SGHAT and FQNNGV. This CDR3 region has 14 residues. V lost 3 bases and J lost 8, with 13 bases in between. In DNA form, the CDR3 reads TGTGCCAGCAGCTTCGGAAGGACCAGGGGGGAGCTGTTTTTT. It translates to CASSFGRTRGELFF.

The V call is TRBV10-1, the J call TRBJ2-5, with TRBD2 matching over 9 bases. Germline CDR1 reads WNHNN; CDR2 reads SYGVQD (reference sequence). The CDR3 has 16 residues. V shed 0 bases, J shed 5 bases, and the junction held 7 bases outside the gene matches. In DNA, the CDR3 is TGCGCCAGCAGTGAGTCGACGACTAGCGGTCGGGAGACCCAGTACTTC. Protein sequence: CASSESTTSGRETQYF.

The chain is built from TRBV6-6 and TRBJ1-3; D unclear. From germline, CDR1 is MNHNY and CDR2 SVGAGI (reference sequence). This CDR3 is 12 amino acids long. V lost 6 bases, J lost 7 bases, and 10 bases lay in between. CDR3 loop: CASRDGVNTIYF. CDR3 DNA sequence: TGTGCCAGCAGGGATGGCGTGAACACCATATATTTT.

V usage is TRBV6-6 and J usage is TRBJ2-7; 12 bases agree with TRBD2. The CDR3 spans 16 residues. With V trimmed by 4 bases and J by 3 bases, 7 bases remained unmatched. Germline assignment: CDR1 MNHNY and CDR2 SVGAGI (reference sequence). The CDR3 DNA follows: TGTGCCAGCAGTTGGGGACTAGCGGGCACCAACTACGAGCAGTACTTC. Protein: CASSWGLAGTNYEQYF.

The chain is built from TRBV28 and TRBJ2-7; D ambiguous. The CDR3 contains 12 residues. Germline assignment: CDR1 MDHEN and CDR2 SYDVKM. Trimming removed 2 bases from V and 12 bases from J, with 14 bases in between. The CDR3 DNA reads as TGTGCCAGCAGTTTAATCTATGCGCCCGCGTACTTC. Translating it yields CASSLIYAPAYF.

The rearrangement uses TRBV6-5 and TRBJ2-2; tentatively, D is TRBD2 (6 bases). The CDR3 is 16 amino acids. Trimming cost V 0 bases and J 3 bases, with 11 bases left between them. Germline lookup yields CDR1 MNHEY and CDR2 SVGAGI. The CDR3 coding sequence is TGTGCCAGCAGTTACTCGCTCGGGAGTTACACCGGGGAGCTGTTTTTT. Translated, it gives CASSYSLGSYTGELFF.

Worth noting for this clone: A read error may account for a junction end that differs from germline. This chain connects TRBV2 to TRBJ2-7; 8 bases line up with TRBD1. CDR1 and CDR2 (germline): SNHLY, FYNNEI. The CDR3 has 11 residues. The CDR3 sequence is CASRGDRGIPF. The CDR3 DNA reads TGTGCCAGCAGGGGTGACAGGGGAATTCCCTTC.

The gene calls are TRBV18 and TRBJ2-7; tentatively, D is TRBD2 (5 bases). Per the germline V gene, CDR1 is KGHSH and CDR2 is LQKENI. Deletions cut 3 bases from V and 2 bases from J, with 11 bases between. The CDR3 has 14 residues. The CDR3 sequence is CASSPDPGTYEQYF. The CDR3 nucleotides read TGTGCCAGCTCACCCGACCCCGGGACCTACGAGCAGTACTTC. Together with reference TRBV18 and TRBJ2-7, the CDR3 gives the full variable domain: NAGVMQNPRHLVRRRGQEARLRCSPMKGHSHVYWYRQLPEEGLKFMVYLQKENIIDESGMPKERFSAEFPKEGPSILRIQQVVRGDSAAYFCASSPDPGTYEQYFGPGTRLTVT.

CDR3 nucleotide sequence: TGCAGTGCTAGCGGGAAATACGAGCAGTACTTC. Protein: CSASGKYEQYF. V usage is TRBV20-1 and J usage is TRBJ2-7, with a possible D match to TRBD2 (5 bases). The germline gives CDR1 DFQATT, CDR2 SNEGSKA (reference sequence). The CDR3 extends over 11 amino acids. The ends were cut back, 3 bases at V and 4 bases at J, with 7 bases in the middle.

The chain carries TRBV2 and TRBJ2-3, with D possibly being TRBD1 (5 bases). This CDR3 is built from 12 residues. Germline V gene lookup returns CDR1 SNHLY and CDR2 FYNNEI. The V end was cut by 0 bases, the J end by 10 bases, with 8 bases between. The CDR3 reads CASSEAQGAQYF. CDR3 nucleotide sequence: TGTGCCAGCAGTGAAGCGCAAGGGGCGCAGTATTTT.

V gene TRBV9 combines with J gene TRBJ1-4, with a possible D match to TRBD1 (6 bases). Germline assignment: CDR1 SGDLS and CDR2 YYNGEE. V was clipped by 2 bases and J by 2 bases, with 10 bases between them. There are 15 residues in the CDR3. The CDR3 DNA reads TGTGCCAGCAGCGTGGGAAGGGGGACTAATGAAAAACTGTTTTTT. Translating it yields CASSVGRGTNEKLFF. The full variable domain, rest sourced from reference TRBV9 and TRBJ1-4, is DSGVTQTPKHLITATGQRVTLRCSPRSGDLSVYWYQQSLDQGLQFLIQYYNGEERAKGNILERFSAQQFPDLHSELNLSSLELGDSALYFCASSVGRGTNEKLFFGSGTQLSVL.